This T cell receptor beta chain was retrieved from a study of STAT3 mutations in large granular lymphocyte leukemia. The assay was immunoSEQ multiplex PCR, and TCRdb's table has in-frame clones only and misses some. The sample includes several thousand clones, under 95% of them seen just once. Points from the study as a whole: Every T-LGLL patient had at least one immunodominant TCRbeta clonotype.

Concerning this clone itself: Its antigen remains unidentified.

This CDR3 region has 16 residues. The V end was cut by 1 base, the J end by 4 bases, with 14 bases between. Germline V gene lookup returns CDR1 SGHTA and CDR2 FQGNSA. The material sequenced was peripheral blood mononuclear cells. The clonotype originates from a man aged 55-75 years with T-cell large granular lymphocyte leukemia. Some clones in this sample may be carry-over from other donors' samples. The chain couples TRBV7-2 to TRBJ2-1, with D tentatively TRBD2 (6 bases). The CDR3 region has the DNA TGTGCCAGCAGCTTAGGGGGTAGCGGAGGATACAATGAGCAGTTCTTC. Amino acid sequence: CASSLGGSGGYNEQFF.